This is a list of T cell receptor beta chains from one sample in a study of T cells after yellow fever vaccination. Via MiXCR, TCRdb re-called the 5' RACE reads, giving one row per CDR3 protein. Of 250,000 to 400,000 distinct CDR3 sequences in the sample, 3.5% to 4.5% were seen once. The sample in question was PBMCs, obtained 15 days after the yellow fever booster vaccination. The receptor set was obtained from a young man who received the YFV17D yellow fever vaccine. The CDR3 runs from the conserved cysteine through the conserved F or W. A D gene is named only where the DNA matches it firmly. The size of a clone is reported for some rows only, either as once, few or many, or as a class for expanded clones.

d_call | j_call | v_call | clone_size | cdr3_aa | cdr3_nt
NA | TRBJ1-5 | TRBV19 | few | CASSIWVMNQPQHF | TGTGCCAGTAGTATTTGGGTAATGAATCAGCCCCAGCATTTT
NA | TRBJ1-2 | TRBV30 | NA | CAWSPRTVNYGYTF | TGTGCCTGGAGTCCTCGGACGGTAAACTATGGCTACACCTTC
TRBD2 | TRBJ2-3 | TRBV5-1 | NA | CASSGGTSGFTDTQYF | TGCGCCAGCAGCGGAGGGACTAGCGGATTCACAGATACGCAGTATTTT
NA | TRBJ1-6 | TRBV5-5 | few | CASARYPGASNSPLHF | TGTGCCAGCGCTCGATATCCGGGGGCGTCTAATTCACCCCTCCACTTT
TRBD2 | TRBJ2-2 | TRBV20-1 | many | CSARDPSGGHTGELFF | TGCAGTGCTAGAGATCCTAGCGGGGGGCACACCGGGGAGCTGTTTTTT
NA | TRBJ1-2 | TRBV6-5 | few | CASSYSFTNYGYTF | TGTGCCAGCAGTTACTCCTTTACTAACTATGGCTACACCTTC
TRBD2 | TRBJ2-3 | TRBV6-6 | many | CASSYSWTSGGSTDTQYF | TGTGCCAGCAGTTACTCTTGGACTAGCGGGGGGAGCACAGATACGCAGTATTTT
TRBD1 | TRBJ1-4 | TRBV20-1 | few | CSAHGTGSEKLFF | TGCAGTGCGCACGGGACAGGGAGTGAAAAACTGTTTTTT
TRBD1 | TRBJ1-2 | TRBV12-3/TRBV12-4 | once | CASSDRDRGHGGYTF | TGTGCCAGCAGCGACCGGGACAGGGGGCATGGTGGCTACACCTTC
NA | TRBJ2-5 | TRBV5-1 | NA | CASSLGGNPQETQYF | TGCGCCAGCAGCTTGGGGGGTAACCCACAAGAGACCCAGTACTTC
TRBD1 | TRBJ2-2 | TRBV12-3/TRBV12-4 | few | CASSDDRGGTGELFF | TGTGCCAGCAGTGATGACAGGGGAGGAACCGGGGAGCTGTTTTTT
NA | TRBJ1-6 | TRBV5-1 | many | CASSLFSAGSNSPLHF | TGCGCCAGCAGCTTGTTCTCGGCAGGGAGCAATTCACCCCTCCACTTT
NA | TRBJ1-2 | TRBV5-4 | many | CASSSHGVTYGYTF | TGTGCCAGCAGCTCACACGGGGTGACCTATGGCTACACCTTC
NA | TRBJ2-5 | TRBV4-3 | many | CASSLQGIGETQYF | TGCGCCAGCAGCCTTCAGGGTATAGGAGAGACCCAGTACTTC
TRBD2 | TRBJ2-5 | TRBV5-4 | NA | CASSFLAGGGETQYF | TGTGCCAGCAGCTTTCTAGCGGGGGGCGGGGAGACCCAGTACTTC
NA | TRBJ1-6 | TRBV5-1 | NA | CASSLDGRANSPLHF | TGCGCCAGCAGCTTGGATGGCAGGGCGAATTCACCCCTCCACTTT
NA | TRBJ1-3 | TRBV7-9 | NA | CASLVQARSGNTIYF | TGTGCCAGCCTCGTGCAGGCCAGATCTGGAAACACCATATATTTT
NA | TRBJ2-1 | TRBV10-3 | few | CAISDGSRGRNEQFF | TGTGCCATCAGTGATGGTAGCCGTGGACGCAATGAGCAGTTCTTC
NA | TRBJ1-2 | TRBV6-2/TRBV6-3 | few | CASKDATRFNYGYTF | TGTGCCAGCAAAGACGCGACAAGATTTAACTATGGCTACACCTTC
NA | TRBJ2-7 | TRBV7-2 | many | CASSLAVGLLYEQYF | TGTGCCAGCAGCTTAGCGGTTGGGCTTCTCTACGAGCAGTACTTC
TRBD1 | TRBJ2-7 | TRBV5-1 | few | CASSPGQGLAYEQYF | TGCGCCAGCAGCCCGGGACAGGGGCTAGCCTACGAGCAGTACTTC
NA | TRBJ2-3 | TRBV20-1 | many | CSASTTPTPDTQYF | TGCAGTGCTAGCACCACCCCCACCCCAGATACGCAGTATTTT
NA | TRBJ2-3 | TRBV3-1 | many | CASSLTSSGDTQYF | TGTGCCAGCAGCCTAACTAGCAGTGGAGATACGCAGTATTTT
TRBD2 | TRBJ2-3 | TRBV28 | few | CASSFGGGSTDTQYF | TGTGCCAGCAGTTTTGGGGGGGGTAGCACAGATACGCAGTATTTT
NA | TRBJ2-4 | TRBV5-1 | few | CAISLGLSKNIQYF | TGCGCCATCAGCTTGGGTTTGTCCAAAAACATTCAGTACTTC
NA | TRBJ1-1 | TRBV29-1 | few | CSVGAGTEAFF | TGCAGCGTGGGGGCCGGAACTGAAGCTTTCTTT
NA | TRBJ1-5 | TRBV5-5 | many | CASSLIVAARGQPQHF | TGTGCCAGCAGCTTGATTGTGGCAGCTCGAGGGCAGCCCCAGCATTTT
TRBD2 | TRBJ2-5 | TRBV5-1 | many | CASSLPSGQETQYF | TGCGCCAGCAGCTTGCCTAGCGGCCAAGAGACCCAGTACTTC
TRBD1 | TRBJ1-1 | TRBV6-5 | many | CASSDRDTEAFF | TGTGCCAGCAGTGACAGGGACACTGAAGCTTTCTTT
TRBD1 | TRBJ1-5 | TRBV10-3 | NA | CAISESQGTNQPQHF | TGTGCCATCAGTGAGTCACAGGGGACAAATCAGCCCCAGCATTTT
NA | TRBJ2-7 | TRBV5-1 | many | CASSSSAGTLSYEQYF | TGCGCCAGCAGCTCCTCGGCCGGGACACTCTCCTACGAGCAGTACTTC
NA | TRBJ2-7 | TRBV20-1 | many | CSARPDNGGPGEQYF | TGCAGTGCCAGACCCGATAATGGGGGCCCCGGCGAGCAGTACTTC
NA | TRBJ2-5 | TRBV18 | many | CASSPDSGGWTQYF | TGTGCCAGCTCACCAGACAGCGGTGGGTGGACCCAGTACTTC
NA | TRBJ2-3 | TRBV7-3 | many | CASRLRSSTDTQYF | TGTGCCAGCAGACTAAGGTCCAGCACAGATACGCAGTATTTT
NA | TRBJ2-1 | TRBV10-3 | NA | CAISEGLVGSEQFF | TGTGCCATCAGTGAGGGGCTAGTGGGGAGTGAGCAGTTCTTC
TRBD1 | TRBJ2-3 | TRBV7-2 | many | CASSFDRGSDTQYF | TGTGCCAGCAGCTTTGACAGGGGATCAGATACGCAGTATTTT
NA | TRBJ2-1 | TRBV28 | few | CASSHEIQSYNEQFF | TGTGCCAGCAGCCATGAAATCCAGTCTTACAATGAGCAGTTCTTC
TRBD2 | TRBJ2-1 | TRBV7-9 | NA | CASILAGLEDEQFF | TGTGCCAGCATCTTAGCGGGTCTCGAGGATGAGCAGTTCTTC
NA | TRBJ2-1 | TRBV5-4 | many | CASTFAGTIEQFF | TGTGCCAGCACGTTCGCCGGGACAATTGAGCAGTTCTTC
NA | TRBJ2-1 | TRBV20-1 | NA | CSAVWRRGNEQFF | TGCAGTGCCGTCTGGCGGAGGGGGAATGAGCAGTTCTTC
NA | TRBJ1-4 | TRBV7-9 | many | CASSLSTGRNEKLFF | TGTGCCAGCAGCTTAAGTACAGGGAGGAATGAAAAACTGTTTTTT
NA | TRBJ2-1 | TRBV7-3 | few | CASSHEWGEQFF | TGTGCCAGCAGTCACGAGTGGGGTGAGCAGTTCTTC
NA | TRBJ2-3 | TRBV5-6 | many | CASSYPQQRLNTQYF | TGTGCCAGCAGCTATCCGCAGCAAAGGTTGAATACGCAGTATTTT
TRBD2 | TRBJ2-2 | TRBV12-3/TRBV12-4 | few | CASRPSGGAAGELFF | TGTGCCAGCAGACCTAGCGGGGGGGCCGCCGGGGAGCTGTTTTTT
TRBD2 | TRBJ2-3 | TRBV5-4 | many | CASSFSGVRTDTQYF | TGTGCCAGCAGCTTCAGCGGGGTTCGCACAGATACGCAGTATTTT
TRBD2 | TRBJ2-7 | TRBV20-1 | few | CSASPSSGGEYEQYF | TGCAGTGCTTCCCCTTCTAGCGGGGGGGAGTACGAGCAGTACTTC
NA | TRBJ2-7 | TRBV5-1 | few | CASSQGRSYEQYF | TGCGCCAGCAGCCAGGGTCGGTCCTACGAGCAGTACTTC
NA | TRBJ1-5 | TRBV5-1 | few | CASSPRPNQPQHF | TGCGCCAGCAGCCCCCGGCCTAATCAGCCCCAGCATTTT